This T cell receptor beta chain was obtained from a study of monozygotic twins with inflammatory bowel disease. Remarks on this clonotype: Its antigen is not known.

This CDR3 is 15 amino acids long. Germline CDR1 and CDR2: SGHTA and FQGNSA. General observations from the study: Researchers were unable to tell different T cell subtypes apart. Support was absent for any single strong signal or clonotype linked to IBD. No difference in repertoire similarity was seen between concordant and discordant twins, possibly because power was limited.

The unique tags termed UMIs, each holding a 6-nucleotide sample barcode, were added by means of template switching. TCRdb re-called the 5' RACE reads and shows each CDR3 protein once, DNA omitted. The sample holds fewer than 150,000 distinct CDR3 sequences. Material: blood. V is TRBV7-2 and J is TRBJ2-7; TCRdb calls TRBD2, which cannot be checked without DNA. This TCR came from a human donor with ulcerative colitis or Crohn's disease, or a healthy co-twin of an affected twin (not recorded which). The CDR3 spells CASSLNAAGYYEQYF.